What follows is one T cell receptor beta chain and its context. Its specificity is unknown. In the authors' workflow: In the immunoSEQ data, sequences were junction-only and lacked quality scores, so filtering differed. Clones were sequenced by immunoSEQ multiplex PCR, and TCRdb holds only the in-frame ones, with some missing. V, J and clone size derive from that table, while D and trimming were established from the DNA sequence. The table has a few hundred thousand clones, around 90% seen once. The length of the CDR3 is 15 residues. The J segment lost 5 bases and the V segment lost 0 bases, leaving 7 bases of the junction unmatched. CDR1 is SGHRS, CDR2 YFSETQ, per germline. This sample was taken from a study of shared clonotypes between healthy human individuals. Study-wide findings and caveats: Sorted-subset sequencing, rarefaction showed, was incomplete despite large depth.

The clonotype originates from a man aged 18 to 30 in good health. The chain employs TRBV5-1 and TRBJ1-1; 7 bases fit TRBD1. Sequences were obtained from memory CD8+ T cells sorted from blood. The sample's subset: CD45RO+ cells pooled with CCR7-negative TemRA cells. The CDR3 DNA sequence: TGCGCCAGCAGCTTGGTGGAACAGGGGTTTACTGAAGCTTTCTTT. Protein: CASSLVEQGFTEAFF.